The sequence of this T cell receptor (beta chain) was determined in a study of patients and donors after allogeneic stem cell transplantation. Germline CDR1 SEHNR, CDR2 FQNEAQ (reference sequence). Trimming removed 5 bases at V and 5 bases at J, with 15 bases between. This CDR3 region has 14 residues. This clonotype came up a few times. TCRdb redid the calling of the RT-PCR reads with MiXCR, one entry per CDR3 protein. The profile shows roughly 880,000 distinct CDR3 sequences, roughly 18% of them singletons. The chain is built from TRBV7-9 and TRBJ1-1, with D maybe TRBD1 (6 bases). The sample was blood, either unsorted or a sorted T cell fraction (not recorded which). The clonotype originates from a human donor who was either an allogeneic HSCT recipient or a stem cell or donor lymphocyte infusion donor (not recorded which). It is not recorded whose cells these are; they may come from a transplant donor. Here the CDR3 DNA reads TGTGCCAGCAGCCTCACAGGGACCAGGACTGAAGCTTTCTTT. Its translation is CASSLTGTRTEAFF.